Listed below are T cell receptor beta chains from one sample, sequenced in a study of beta chain features in type 1 diabetes. Profiled with immunoSEQ multiplex PCR; TCRdb holds only in-frame clones, not every one. This table has 450,000 to 600,000 clones, approximately 31% appearing once. Sequencing was done on a sample of naive CD4+ T cells from blood. Every receptor here comes from a young man in good health. Each CDR3 is given with its conserved first and last residue. D genes are given only for firm matches. The size of a clone is reported for some rows only, either as once, few or many, or as a class for expanded clones.

cdr3_nt: TGTGCCAGCAGGGCCCATAGGAACGAGCAGTACTTC; cdr3_aa: CASRAHRNEQYF; j_call: TRBJ2-7; d_call: -; v_call: TRBV28; clone_size: -
cdr3_nt: TGTGCCAGTACCGACGAGGGCGGACAGGGTAGCAACTATGGCTACACCTTC; cdr3_aa: CASTDEGGQGSNYGYTF; j_call: TRBJ1-2; d_call: TRBD1; v_call: TRBV19; clone_size: -
cdr3_nt: TGTGCCTGGAGTATCACTGCCGGGACAGGGGGGGAGACCCAGTACTTC; cdr3_aa: CAWSITAGTGGETQYF; j_call: TRBJ2-5; d_call: TRBD1; v_call: TRBV30; clone_size: -
cdr3_nt: TGTGCCACCAGCAAGGGACTCCGGGATACGCAGTATTTT; cdr3_aa: CATSKGLRDTQYF; j_call: TRBJ2-3; d_call: -; v_call: TRBV15; clone_size: few
cdr3_nt: TGTGCCAGCAGTGCCGGGGGACCTAACTATGGCTACACCTTC; cdr3_aa: CASSAGGPNYGYTF; j_call: TRBJ1-2; d_call: -; v_call: TRBV9; clone_size: once
cdr3_nt: TGCAGCGTTCAAGAGGGGGATCAGCCCCAGCATTTT; cdr3_aa: CSVQEGDQPQHF; j_call: TRBJ1-5; d_call: -; v_call: TRBV29-1; clone_size: few
cdr3_nt: TGCGCCAGCAGCCAAGATCGGGAGGTAGCGGGAGAATACTACAATGAGCAGTTCTTC; cdr3_aa: CASSQDREVAGEYYNEQFF; j_call: TRBJ2-1; d_call: TRBD2; v_call: TRBV4-3; clone_size: few
cdr3_nt: TGTGCCAGCAGTTTATTGGGGGAGACCCAGTACTTC; cdr3_aa: CASSLLGETQYF; j_call: TRBJ2-5; d_call: -; v_call: TRBV28; clone_size: few
cdr3_nt: TGTGCCAGCAGCGTAGTAGCGCGGGGATGGGACACTGAAGCTTTCTTT; cdr3_aa: CASSVVARGWDTEAFF; j_call: TRBJ1-1; d_call: -; v_call: TRBV9; clone_size: few
cdr3_nt: TGTGCCAGCACCCCCCATGAGGGGTACCAAGAGACCCAGTACTTC; cdr3_aa: CASTPHEGYQETQYF; j_call: TRBJ2-5; d_call: -; v_call: TRBV25-1; clone_size: few
cdr3_nt: TGCGCCAGCAGCCTCGGACTAGCGGCTAGCACAGATACGCAGTATTTT; cdr3_aa: CASSLGLAASTDTQYF; j_call: TRBJ2-3; d_call: TRBD2; v_call: TRBV5-1; clone_size: once
cdr3_nt: TGTGCCAGCAGCCACCGGAATGAAAAACTGTTTTTT; cdr3_aa: CASSHRNEKLFF; j_call: TRBJ1-4; d_call: -; v_call: TRBV14; clone_size: few
cdr3_nt: TGCGCCAGCAGCACTGGGACTAGCGGGAGCGAGCAGTTCTTC; cdr3_aa: CASSTGTSGSEQFF; j_call: TRBJ2-1; d_call: TRBD2; v_call: TRBV5-1; clone_size: few
cdr3_nt: TGTGCCTGGAGTGATGGCCGCCAAGAGACCCAGTACTTC; cdr3_aa: CAWSDGRQETQYF; j_call: TRBJ2-5; d_call: -; v_call: TRBV30; clone_size: few
cdr3_nt: TGTGCCAGCAGCTCACGGACAGGGAGGGAGACCCAGTACTTC; cdr3_aa: CASSSRTGRETQYF; j_call: TRBJ2-5; d_call: -; v_call: TRBV21-1; clone_size: few
cdr3_nt: TGCAGCGTTTACAGCTCTGCTAACTATGGCTACACCTTC; cdr3_aa: CSVYSSANYGYTF; j_call: TRBJ1-2; d_call: -; v_call: TRBV29-1; clone_size: few
cdr3_nt: TGTGCCAGCAGCGCGGGGTCAAGCTCCTACAATGAGCAGTTCTTC; cdr3_aa: CASSAGSSSYNEQFF; j_call: TRBJ2-1; d_call: -; v_call: TRBV7-9; clone_size: -
cdr3_nt: TGTGCCAGCAGCGTGGTGAACACAGATACGCAGTATTTT; cdr3_aa: CASSVVNTDTQYF; j_call: TRBJ2-3; d_call: -; v_call: TRBV9; clone_size: few
cdr3_nt: TGTGCCAGCTCAGTAGCGGGAACGGTCGAGCAGTACTTC; cdr3_aa: CASSVAGTVEQYF; j_call: TRBJ2-7; d_call: TRBD2; v_call: TRBV19; clone_size: few
cdr3_nt: TGCGCCAGCAGCTTCACTAGCGCGAAGTACGAGCAGTACTTC; cdr3_aa: CASSFTSAKYEQYF; j_call: TRBJ2-7; d_call: TRBD2; v_call: TRBV5-1; clone_size: -
cdr3_nt: TGCAGCGCTGGCGGAGAGACCCAGTACTTC; cdr3_aa: CSAGGETQYF; j_call: TRBJ2-5; d_call: -; v_call: TRBV29-1; clone_size: few
cdr3_nt: TGCAGCGTTGGGCAGCGAGGGGAGACCCAGTACTTC; cdr3_aa: CSVGQRGETQYF; j_call: TRBJ2-5; d_call: -; v_call: TRBV29-1; clone_size: -
cdr3_nt: TGTGCCAGCAGCTTAGGTTTATCCTACAATGAGCAGTTCTTC; cdr3_aa: CASSLGLSYNEQFF; j_call: TRBJ2-1; d_call: -; v_call: TRBV7-9; clone_size: once
cdr3_nt: TGTGCCAGTACGGGATTGGGTGAGCAGTACTTC; cdr3_aa: CASTGLGEQYF; j_call: TRBJ2-7; d_call: -; v_call: TRBV2; clone_size: few
cdr3_nt: TGCGCCAGCAGCCAAGAACGGGCTAGCGGGTCCCAGGATGAGCAGTTCTTC; cdr3_aa: CASSQERASGSQDEQFF; j_call: TRBJ2-1; d_call: TRBD2; v_call: TRBV4-1; clone_size: -
cdr3_nt: TGTGCCAGCAGTTACAGGCTAGCGATGAAGACCCAGTACTTC; cdr3_aa: CASSYRLAMKTQYF; j_call: TRBJ2-5; d_call: -; v_call: TRBV6-6; clone_size: few
cdr3_nt: TGCGCCAGCAGCTTGGGCGAATACAATGAGCAGTTCTTC; cdr3_aa: CASSLGEYNEQFF; j_call: TRBJ2-1; d_call: -; v_call: TRBV5-1; clone_size: -
cdr3_nt: TGTGCCTGGAGTCCCCGCCGTAAGGAGACCCAGTACTTC; cdr3_aa: CAWSPRRKETQYF; j_call: TRBJ2-5; d_call: -; v_call: TRBV30; clone_size: few
cdr3_nt: TGTGCCAGCAGCGCCTCTAGCGGGAGATACAATGAGCAGTTCTTC; cdr3_aa: CASSASSGRYNEQFF; j_call: TRBJ2-1; d_call: TRBD2; v_call: TRBV9; clone_size: few
cdr3_nt: TGTGCCAGCAGCCGACACCGAGCTAACTATGGCTACACCTTC; cdr3_aa: CASSRHRANYGYTF; j_call: TRBJ1-2; d_call: -; v_call: TRBV28; clone_size: -
cdr3_nt: TGTGCCTGGAGATCGGAAGCAACCTACGAGCAGTACTTC; cdr3_aa: CAWRSEATYEQYF; j_call: TRBJ2-7; d_call: -; v_call: TRBV30; clone_size: -
cdr3_nt: TGTGCCTGGAGTCCCTACAGGGGAACTAATGAAAAACTGTTTTTT; cdr3_aa: CAWSPYRGTNEKLFF; j_call: TRBJ1-4; d_call: TRBD1; v_call: TRBV30; clone_size: -
cdr3_nt: TGTGCCAGCAGCCGATCCAGTCAGATAGGCGCCGGGGAGCTGTTTTTT; cdr3_aa: CASSRSSQIGAGELFF; j_call: TRBJ2-2; d_call: -; v_call: TRBV28; clone_size: few
cdr3_nt: TGTGCCAGCAGCACCTCGACAGGGGCCCAGGGGGACACCATATATTTT; cdr3_aa: CASSTSTGAQGDTIYF; j_call: TRBJ1-3; d_call: TRBD1; v_call: TRBV9; clone_size: few
cdr3_nt: TGCAGCGTTGGGTTCGCGAACACCGGGGAGCTGTTTTTT; cdr3_aa: CSVGFANTGELFF; j_call: TRBJ2-2; d_call: -; v_call: TRBV29-1; clone_size: few
cdr3_nt: TGTGCCAGCAGCCCGCGAGGGGGGAGCTCCTACAATGAGCAGTTCTTC; cdr3_aa: CASSPRGGSSYNEQFF; j_call: TRBJ2-1; d_call: -; v_call: TRBV7-9; clone_size: few
cdr3_nt: TGTGCCTGGAGTGGCGGCGGGAGGGGAGATACGCAGTATTTT; cdr3_aa: CAWSGGGRGDTQYF; j_call: TRBJ2-3; d_call: TRBD2; v_call: TRBV30; clone_size: -
cdr3_nt: TGTGCCAGCAGCTTAGGTCCTAGCGAGCAAGATACGCAGTATTTT; cdr3_aa: CASSLGPSEQDTQYF; j_call: TRBJ2-3; d_call: -; v_call: TRBV11-2; clone_size: -
cdr3_nt: TGTGCCTGTCGGGACAGCTCCTACGAGCAGTACTTC; cdr3_aa: CACRDSSYEQYF; j_call: TRBJ2-7; d_call: TRBD1; v_call: TRBV30; clone_size: few
cdr3_nt: TGTGCCACCAGCAGAGGGGAGGGAGGGTTGTACAATGAGCAGTTCTTC; cdr3_aa: CATSRGEGGLYNEQFF; j_call: TRBJ2-1; d_call: TRBD2; v_call: TRBV15; clone_size: -
cdr3_nt: TGCAGCGTTGCGACATCTGGGGCCAACGTCCTGACTTTC; cdr3_aa: CSVATSGANVLTF; j_call: TRBJ2-6; d_call: -; v_call: TRBV29-1; clone_size: few
cdr3_nt: TGTGCCAGCAGCCGGACTAGCGGGGGAGCCTACGAGCAGTACTTC; cdr3_aa: CASSRTSGGAYEQYF; j_call: TRBJ2-7; d_call: TRBD2; v_call: TRBV6-5; clone_size: -
cdr3_nt: TGCAGCGTTTTAGGGGTCTCCTACAATGAGCAGTTCTTC; cdr3_aa: CSVLGVSYNEQFF; j_call: TRBJ2-1; d_call: -; v_call: TRBV29-1; clone_size: few
cdr3_nt: TGTGCCAGTAGTATCGGGCTAGCGGGAGGGCCCGATGAGCAGTTCTTC; cdr3_aa: CASSIGLAGGPDEQFF; j_call: TRBJ2-1; d_call: TRBD2; v_call: TRBV19; clone_size: -
cdr3_nt: TGCAGCTTTGAATTAGTGACTGAAGCTTTCTTT; cdr3_aa: CSFELVTEAFF; j_call: TRBJ1-1; d_call: -; v_call: TRBV29-1; clone_size: few
cdr3_nt: TGTGCCACCAGCACCGACAGGGGGACGGAGACCCAGTACTTC; cdr3_aa: CATSTDRGTETQYF; j_call: TRBJ2-5; d_call: TRBD1; v_call: TRBV15; clone_size: -
cdr3_nt: TGTGCCAGCAGTTATCGGCAAGAGACCCAGTACTTC; cdr3_aa: CASSYRQETQYF; j_call: TRBJ2-5; d_call: -; v_call: TRBV6-6; clone_size: -
cdr3_nt: TGTGCCAGCAGACCGCTTTACGGGGGAGGGGAGACCCAGTACTTC; cdr3_aa: CASRPLYGGGETQYF; j_call: TRBJ2-5; d_call: TRBD2; v_call: TRBV7-2; clone_size: few
cdr3_nt: TGTGCCAGCAGCACAACAGCCCCTGTGGCCTACAATGAGCAGTTCTTC; cdr3_aa: CASSTTAPVAYNEQFF; j_call: TRBJ2-1; d_call: -; v_call: TRBV9; clone_size: -